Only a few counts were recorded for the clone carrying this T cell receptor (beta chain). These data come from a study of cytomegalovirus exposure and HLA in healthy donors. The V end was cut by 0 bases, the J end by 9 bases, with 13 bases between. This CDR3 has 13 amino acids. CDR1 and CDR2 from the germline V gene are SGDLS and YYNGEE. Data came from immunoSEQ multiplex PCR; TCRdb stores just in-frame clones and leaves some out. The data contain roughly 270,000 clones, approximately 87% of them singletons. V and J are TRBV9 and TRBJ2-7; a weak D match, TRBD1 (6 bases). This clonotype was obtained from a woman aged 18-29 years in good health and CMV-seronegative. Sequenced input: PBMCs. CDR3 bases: TGTGCCAGCAGCGTAGAGGGGCAGGGGTGGCAGTACTTC. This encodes CASSVEGQGWQYF.